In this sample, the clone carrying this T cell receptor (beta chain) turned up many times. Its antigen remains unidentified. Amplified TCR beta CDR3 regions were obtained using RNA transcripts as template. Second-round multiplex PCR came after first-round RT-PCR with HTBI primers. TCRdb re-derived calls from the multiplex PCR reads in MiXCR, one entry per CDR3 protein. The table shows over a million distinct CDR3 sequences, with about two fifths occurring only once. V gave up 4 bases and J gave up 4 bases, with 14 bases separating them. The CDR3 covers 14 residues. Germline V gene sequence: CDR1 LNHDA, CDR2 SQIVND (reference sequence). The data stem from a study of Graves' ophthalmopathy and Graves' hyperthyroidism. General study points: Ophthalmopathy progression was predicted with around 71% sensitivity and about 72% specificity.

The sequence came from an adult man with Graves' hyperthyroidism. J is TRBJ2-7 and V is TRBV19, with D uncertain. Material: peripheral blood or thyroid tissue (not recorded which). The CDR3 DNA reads TGTGCCAGTAGTACAGACCGCGGTGTATACGAGCAGTACTTC. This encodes CASSTDRGVYEQYF.